Sequencing of this TCR beta chain was carried out in a study of blood T cell repertoires in COVID-19. The method was immunoSEQ multiplex PCR; TCRdb's version includes in-frame clones alone and lacks a portion of them. Here the sample spans 91,000 or so clones, roughly 82% being singletons. Sample: peripheral blood. The TCR was taken from a man over 45 with active or convalescent COVID-19.

CDR3 DNA sequence: TGTGCCTGGAGTGTACGGGCGGGGTCAGGGACAGATACGCAGTATTTT. Its protein product is CAWSVRAGSGTDTQYF. The chain has TRBV30 and TRBJ2-3; perhaps TRBD2 as D (6 bases). Germline CDR1 reads GTSNPN; CDR2 reads SVGIG (reference sequence). Trimming removed 0 bases at V and 3 bases at J, with 16 bases between. This CDR3 is 16 amino acids long.